These T cell receptor beta chains were read from a single sample in a study of PD-L1 blockade in urothelial cancer. Sequenced by immunoSEQ multiplex PCR; TCRdb stores in-frame clones only, minus some. The sample has about 90,000 clones, 90% seen once; the top ten hold over 8.5%. Sample: PBMCs, taken around atezolizumab (anti-PD-L1) treatment. All receptors derive from a man in his fifties or sixties with urothelial cancer. Both conserved end residues are trimmed from each CDR3. D genes are given only for firm matches.

.	TRBV9	TRBJ2-2	ASRPSLAEDTGELF
TRBD2	TRBV10-3	TRBJ2-3	AISEMASGRKDTQY
TRBD2	TRBV11-2	TRBJ2-7	ASSLVVAGYYEQY
TRBD2	TRBV4-1	TRBJ2-3	ASSQELAGDTDTQY
.	TRBV7-3	TRBJ2-3	ASSLMAGSTDTQY
TRBD1	TRBV28	TRBJ1-4	ASSPDRGHRKLF
TRBD2	TRBV30	TRBJ2-6	AWNRHSGRLAGANVLT
.	TRBV19	TRBJ1-4	ASSAPGFRPEKLF
.	TRBV2	TRBJ1-1	ASSEVSGRGNTEAF
TRBD2	TRBV27	TRBJ2-1	ASSGLAGYNEQF
.	TRBV7-2	TRBJ2-7	ASSPQRGPYEQY
.	TRBV2	TRBJ2-1	ASGRAYNEQF
TRBD1	TRBV9	TRBJ2-1	ASSPRISGQGNEQF
.	TRBV5-4	TRBJ1-2	ASSSASGVMYGYT
.	TRBV7-2	TRBJ2-5	ASSLAGAQETQY
.	TRBV7-8	TRBJ2-7	ASSYSIGNEQY
TRBD2	TRBV10-1	TRBJ2-3	ASSEGLAGGSGTQY
.	TRBV15	TRBJ1-1	ATSFSRGVEAF
TRBD1	TRBV9	TRBJ2-2	ASSALLRDSYTGELF
TRBD1	TRBV7-2	TRBJ2-4	ASSPQGVLAKNIQY
.	TRBV9	TRBJ2-3	ASSVESSKDTQY
TRBD1	TRBV4-3	TRBJ1-2	ASSRDRENYGYT
TRBD2	TRBV6-5	TRBJ2-5	ASRGLAGGLETQY
.	TRBV7-3	TRBJ2-2	ASSLRAGNTGELF
TRBD1	TRBV19	TRBJ1-4	ASTNSQGAVANEKLF
.	TRBV28	TRBJ2-2	ASSSNSGGELF
.	TRBV14	TRBJ1-1	ASSPGNTEAF
TRBD1	TRBV9	TRBJ1-2	ASSIGQEFYGYT
.	TRBV6-1	TRBJ2-1	ASRELVGDNEQF
TRBD1	TRBV5-1	TRBJ2-5	ASSTTGGRETQY
.	TRBV29-1	TRBJ1-2	SVGSVGGTFYGYT
.	TRBV25-1	TRBJ2-2	ASSAGSSRLSGELF
.	TRBV7-7	TRBJ2-2	ASSHGTPGELF
TRBD2	TRBV7-8	TRBJ2-2	ASKSSGGAPGELF
TRBD1	TRBV6-5	TRBJ2-5	ASSYGIKGAQETQY
.	TRBV5-1	TRBJ2-5	ASSLRGKETQY
TRBD1	TRBV30	TRBJ1-6	AWRRPGQGVSPLH
.	TRBV11-2	TRBJ2-5	ASSLDHGTQY
.	TRBV12-2	TRBJ2-1	ASRFLAGTTHNEQF
.	TRBV19	TRBJ1-3	ASRGLDSGNTIY
.	TRBV5-1	TRBJ2-1	ASSSLGQPGLEF
.	TRBV6-5	TRBJ2-7	ASRQRQAEQY
.	TRBV6-6	TRBJ2-3	ASRGLASADTQY
.	TRBV5-1	TRBJ2-5	ASSRLAYQETQY
TRBD1	TRBV29-1	TRBJ2-5	SAQTGGETQY
TRBD2	TRBV5-4	TRBJ2-1	ASSASGSGGNEQF
.	TRBV6-4	TRBJ2-7	ASSDSREPTYEQY
TRBD1	TRBV6-6	TRBJ2-2	ASTERGTGSGELF
.	TRBV4-1	TRBJ1-4	ASSQFEATNEKLF
TRBD2	TRBV9	TRBJ2-1	ASSSGTSGYNEQF
.	TRBV19	TRBJ1-1	ASTPVTGTEAF
.	TRBV5-1	TRBJ2-5	ASSLGGIQETQY
TRBD2	TRBV7-2	TRBJ2-3	ASRLAGGTDTQY
.	TRBV5-1	TRBJ2-5	ASSLRGGALQETQY